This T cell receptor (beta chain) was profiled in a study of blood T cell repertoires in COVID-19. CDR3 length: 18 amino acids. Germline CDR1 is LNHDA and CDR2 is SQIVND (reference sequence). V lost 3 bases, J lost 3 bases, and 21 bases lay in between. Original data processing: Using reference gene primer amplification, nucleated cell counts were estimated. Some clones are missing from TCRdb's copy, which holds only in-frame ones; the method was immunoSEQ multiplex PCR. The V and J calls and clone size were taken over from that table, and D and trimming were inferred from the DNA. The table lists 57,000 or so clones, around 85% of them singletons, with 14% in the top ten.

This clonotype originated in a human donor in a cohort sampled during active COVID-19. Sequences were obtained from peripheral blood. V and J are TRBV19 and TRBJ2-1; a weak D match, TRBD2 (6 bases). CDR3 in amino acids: CASSITTPGLVYYNEQFF. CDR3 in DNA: TGTGCCAGTAGTATTACAACTCCGGGACTCGTGTACTACAATGAGCAGTTCTTC.